These 2 T cell receptor beta chains came from one sample sequenced in a study of Graves' ophthalmopathy and Graves' hyperthyroidism. Researchers took RNA transcripts and amplified TCR beta CDR3 regions from them. HTBI primers were employed in first-round RT-PCR, then a second-round multiplex PCR followed. TCRdb used MiXCR to reprocess the multiplex PCR reads, holding one entry per CDR3 protein. The data contain approximately 700,000 distinct CDR3 sequences, about two fifths of them singletons. The specimen sequenced was peripheral blood. The receptors derive from an adult man with Graves' ophthalmopathy.

The chain uses TRBV12-3 or TRBV12-4 and TRBJ1-2; 7 positions agree with TRBD1. CDR3 length: 20 residues. With 5 bases clipped from V and 1 base from J, the junction kept 22 bases outside the gene matches. In nucleotides, the CDR3 is TGTGCCAGCAGTCCTACAGGGGTTCTAGCCCAGAGCCCCTTTAACTATGGCTACACCTTC. Translating it yields CASSPTGVLAQSPFNYGYTF.

Worth noting for this clonotype: This may stem from a read error, because a much larger clone lies one nucleotide away. The chain employs TRBV10-3 and TRBJ2-7, with TRBD2 identical over 10 bases. The CDR3 has 13 amino acids. Per germline, CDR1 ENHRY and CDR2 SYGVKD. CDR3 protein: CAGASGGSYKQYF. CDR3 DNA: TGTGCCGGGGCTAGCGGGGGCTCCTACAAGCAGTACTTC.